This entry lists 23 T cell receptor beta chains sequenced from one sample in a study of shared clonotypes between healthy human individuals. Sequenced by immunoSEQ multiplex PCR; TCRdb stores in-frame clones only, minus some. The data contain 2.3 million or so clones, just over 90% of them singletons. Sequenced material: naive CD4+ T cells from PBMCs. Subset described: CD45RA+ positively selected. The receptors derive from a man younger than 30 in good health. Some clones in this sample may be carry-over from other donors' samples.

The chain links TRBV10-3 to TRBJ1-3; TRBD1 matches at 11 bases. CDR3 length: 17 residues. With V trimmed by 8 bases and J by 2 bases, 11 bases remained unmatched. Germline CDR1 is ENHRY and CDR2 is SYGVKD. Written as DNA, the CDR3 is TGTGCCATCTCTTCTCTAGGACAGGGGGCCACTGGAAACACCATATATTTT. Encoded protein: CAISSLGQGATGNTIYF.

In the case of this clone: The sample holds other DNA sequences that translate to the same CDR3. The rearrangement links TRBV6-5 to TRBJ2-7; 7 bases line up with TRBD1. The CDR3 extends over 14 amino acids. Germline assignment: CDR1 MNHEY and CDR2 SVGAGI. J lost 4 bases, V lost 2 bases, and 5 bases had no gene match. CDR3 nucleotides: TGTGCCAGCAGTTACAACAGGGGCTCTTACGAGCAGTACTTC. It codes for CASSYNRGSYEQYF.

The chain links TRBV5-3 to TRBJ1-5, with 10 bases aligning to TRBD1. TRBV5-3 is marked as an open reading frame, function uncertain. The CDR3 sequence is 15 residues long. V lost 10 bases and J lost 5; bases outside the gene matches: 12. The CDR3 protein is CADRDRGLSDQPQHF. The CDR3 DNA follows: TGTGCCGACCGGGACAGGGGTCTTTCTGATCAGCCCCAGCATTTT.

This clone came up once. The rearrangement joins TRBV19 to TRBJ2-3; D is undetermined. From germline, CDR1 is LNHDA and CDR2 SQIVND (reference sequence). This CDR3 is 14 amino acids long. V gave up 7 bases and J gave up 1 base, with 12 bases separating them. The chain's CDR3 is CASKATRGTDTQYF. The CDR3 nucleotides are TGTGCCAGTAAGGCAACAAGGGGCACAGATACGCAGTATTTT. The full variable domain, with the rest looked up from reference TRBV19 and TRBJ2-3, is DGGITQSPKYLFRKEGQNVTLSCEQNLNHDAMYWYRQDPGQGLRLIYYSQIVNDFQKGDIAEGYSVSREKKESFPLTVTSAQKNPTAFYLCASKATRGTDTQYFGPGTRLTVL.

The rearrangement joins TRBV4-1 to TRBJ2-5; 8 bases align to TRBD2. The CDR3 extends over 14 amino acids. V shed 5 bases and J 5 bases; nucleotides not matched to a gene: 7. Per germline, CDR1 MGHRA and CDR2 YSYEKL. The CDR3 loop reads CASSSREGGETQYF. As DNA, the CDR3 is TGCGCCAGCAGCTCCCGGGAGGGTGGGGAGACCCAGTACTTC.

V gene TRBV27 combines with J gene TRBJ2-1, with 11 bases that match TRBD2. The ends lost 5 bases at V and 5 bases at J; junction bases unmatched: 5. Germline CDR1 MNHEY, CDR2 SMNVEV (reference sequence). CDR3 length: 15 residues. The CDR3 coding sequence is TGTGCCAGCAGTCCTGGACTAGCGGGTCACAATGAGCAGTTCTTC. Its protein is CASSPGLAGHNEQFF.

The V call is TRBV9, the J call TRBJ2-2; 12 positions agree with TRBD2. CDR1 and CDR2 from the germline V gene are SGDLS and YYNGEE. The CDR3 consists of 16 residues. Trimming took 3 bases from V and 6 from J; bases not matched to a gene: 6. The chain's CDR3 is CASSAQGTSGPGELFF. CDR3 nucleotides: TGTGCCAGCAGCGCCCAGGGGACTAGCGGGCCCGGGGAGCTGTTTTTT.

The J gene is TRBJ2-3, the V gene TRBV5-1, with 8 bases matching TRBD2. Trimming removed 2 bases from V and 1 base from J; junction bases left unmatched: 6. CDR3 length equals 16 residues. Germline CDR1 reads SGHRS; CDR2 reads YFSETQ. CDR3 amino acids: CASSLKAGAGTDTQYF. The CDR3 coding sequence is TGCGCCAGCAGCTTAAAAGCGGGAGCGGGCACAGATACGCAGTATTTT. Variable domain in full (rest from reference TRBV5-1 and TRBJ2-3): KAGVTQTPRYLIKTRGQQVTLSCSPISGHRSVSWYQQTPGQGLQFLFEYFSETQRNKGNFPGRFSGRQFSNSRSEMNVSTLELGDSALYLCASSLKAGAGTDTQYFGPGTRLTVL.

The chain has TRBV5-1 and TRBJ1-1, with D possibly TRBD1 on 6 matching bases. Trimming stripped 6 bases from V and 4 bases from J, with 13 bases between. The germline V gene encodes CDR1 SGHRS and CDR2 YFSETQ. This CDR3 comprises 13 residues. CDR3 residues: CASTTGGPTEAFF. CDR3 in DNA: TGCGCCAGCACCACCGGGGGCCCCACTGAAGCTTTCTTT.

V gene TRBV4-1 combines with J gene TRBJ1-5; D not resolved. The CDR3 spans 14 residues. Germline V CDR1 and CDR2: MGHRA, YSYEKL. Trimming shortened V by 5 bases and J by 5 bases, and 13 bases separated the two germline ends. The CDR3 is CASSETVADQPQHF. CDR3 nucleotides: TGCGCCAGCAGCGAAACCGTCGCGGATCAGCCCCAGCATTTT.

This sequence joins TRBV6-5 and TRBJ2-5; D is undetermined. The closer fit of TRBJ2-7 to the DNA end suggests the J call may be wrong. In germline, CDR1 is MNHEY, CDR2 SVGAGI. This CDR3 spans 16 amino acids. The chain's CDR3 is CASSYSGSYGAFEQYF. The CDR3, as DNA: TGTGCCAGCAGTTACTCAGGCAGTTACGGCGCGTTCGAGCAGTACTTC.

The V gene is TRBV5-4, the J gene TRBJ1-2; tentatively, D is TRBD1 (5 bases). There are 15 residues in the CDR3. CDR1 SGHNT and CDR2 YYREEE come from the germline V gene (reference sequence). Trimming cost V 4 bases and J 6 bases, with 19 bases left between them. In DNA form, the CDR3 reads TGTGCCAGCAGCACCCCCAGGGTCGTGGAAGATGGCTACACCTTC. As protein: CASSTPRVVEDGYTF.

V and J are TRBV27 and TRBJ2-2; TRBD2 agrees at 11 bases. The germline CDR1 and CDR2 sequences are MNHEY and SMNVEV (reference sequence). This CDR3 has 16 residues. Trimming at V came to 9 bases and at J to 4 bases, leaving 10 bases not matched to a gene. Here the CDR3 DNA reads TGTGCCAGTAAACTTAGCGGGAGGGCCATCACCGGGGAGCTGTTTTTT. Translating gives CASKLSGRAITGELFF.

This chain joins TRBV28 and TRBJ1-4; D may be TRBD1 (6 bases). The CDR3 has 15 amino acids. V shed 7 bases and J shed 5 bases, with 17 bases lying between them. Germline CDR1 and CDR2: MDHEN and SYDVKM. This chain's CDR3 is CASIGPGHTNEKLFF. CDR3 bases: TGTGCCAGCATCGGTCCGGGACACACGAATGAAAAACTGTTTTTT.

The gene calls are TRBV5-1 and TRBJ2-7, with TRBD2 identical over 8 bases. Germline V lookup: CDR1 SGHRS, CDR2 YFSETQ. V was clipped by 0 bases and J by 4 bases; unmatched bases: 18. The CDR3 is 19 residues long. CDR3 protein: CASSLGQLIPGLEGYEQYF. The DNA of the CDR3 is TGCGCCAGCAGCTTGGGACAGCTTATACCGGGACTAGAAGGATACGAGCAGTACTTC.

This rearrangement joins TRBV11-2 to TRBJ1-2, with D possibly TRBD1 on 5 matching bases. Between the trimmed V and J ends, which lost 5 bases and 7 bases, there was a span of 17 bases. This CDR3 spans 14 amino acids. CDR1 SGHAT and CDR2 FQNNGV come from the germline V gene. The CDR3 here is CASSLPGGAGGYTF. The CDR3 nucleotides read TGTGCCAGCAGCCTACCCGGAGGGGCAGGTGGCTACACCTTC.

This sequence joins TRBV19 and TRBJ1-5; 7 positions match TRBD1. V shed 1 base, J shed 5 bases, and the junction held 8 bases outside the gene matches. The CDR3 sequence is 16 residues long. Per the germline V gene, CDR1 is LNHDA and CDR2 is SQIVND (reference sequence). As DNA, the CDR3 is TGTGCCAGTAGTATAGGATACAGGGGAAGGCATCAGCCCCAGCATTTT. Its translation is CASSIGYRGRHQPQHF.

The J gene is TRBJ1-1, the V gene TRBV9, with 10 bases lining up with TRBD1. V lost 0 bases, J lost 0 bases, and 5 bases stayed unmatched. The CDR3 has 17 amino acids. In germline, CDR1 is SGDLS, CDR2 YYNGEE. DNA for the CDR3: TGTGCCAGCAGCGTAGCACGGGACAGGGGTATGAACACTGAAGCTTTCTTT. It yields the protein CASSVARDRGMNTEAFF.

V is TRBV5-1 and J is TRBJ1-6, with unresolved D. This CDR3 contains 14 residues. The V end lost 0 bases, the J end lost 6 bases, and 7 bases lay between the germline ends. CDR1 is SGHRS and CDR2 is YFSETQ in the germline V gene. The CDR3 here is CASSLEYANSPLHF. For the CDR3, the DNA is TGCGCCAGCAGCTTGGAATATGCTAATTCACCCCTCCACTTT.

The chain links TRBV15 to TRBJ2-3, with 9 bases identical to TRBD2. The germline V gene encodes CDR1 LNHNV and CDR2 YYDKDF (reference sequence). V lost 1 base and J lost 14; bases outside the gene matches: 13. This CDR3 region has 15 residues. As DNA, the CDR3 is TGTGCCACCAGCAGAGGAGCCTTTGTGGGGACTAGCATGTATTTT. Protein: CATSRGAFVGTSMYF.

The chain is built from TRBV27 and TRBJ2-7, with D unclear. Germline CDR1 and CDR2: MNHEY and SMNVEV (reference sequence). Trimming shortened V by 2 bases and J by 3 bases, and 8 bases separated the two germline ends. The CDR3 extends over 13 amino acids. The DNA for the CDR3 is TGTGCCAGCAGTTTACAACCCTTCTACGAGCAGTACTTC. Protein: CASSLQPFYEQYF.

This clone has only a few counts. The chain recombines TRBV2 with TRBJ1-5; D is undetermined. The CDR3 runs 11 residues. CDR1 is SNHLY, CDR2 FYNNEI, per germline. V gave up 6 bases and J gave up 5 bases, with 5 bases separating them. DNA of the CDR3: TGTGCCAGCAGCTCTGATCAGCCCCAGCATTTT. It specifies CASSSDQPQHF.

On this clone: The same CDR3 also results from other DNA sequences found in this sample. Written as DNA, the CDR3 is TGCGCCAGCAGCCCAAGGGGTGGCAATCAGCCCCAGCATTTT. This sequence encodes CASSPRGGNQPQHF. The chain carries TRBV5-1 and TRBJ1-5, with TRBD1 as a possible D gene (5 bases). The V end lost 4 bases, the J end lost 2 bases, and 10 bases lay between the germline ends. The CDR3 extends over 14 amino acids. CDR1 SGHRS and CDR2 YFSETQ come from the germline V gene.